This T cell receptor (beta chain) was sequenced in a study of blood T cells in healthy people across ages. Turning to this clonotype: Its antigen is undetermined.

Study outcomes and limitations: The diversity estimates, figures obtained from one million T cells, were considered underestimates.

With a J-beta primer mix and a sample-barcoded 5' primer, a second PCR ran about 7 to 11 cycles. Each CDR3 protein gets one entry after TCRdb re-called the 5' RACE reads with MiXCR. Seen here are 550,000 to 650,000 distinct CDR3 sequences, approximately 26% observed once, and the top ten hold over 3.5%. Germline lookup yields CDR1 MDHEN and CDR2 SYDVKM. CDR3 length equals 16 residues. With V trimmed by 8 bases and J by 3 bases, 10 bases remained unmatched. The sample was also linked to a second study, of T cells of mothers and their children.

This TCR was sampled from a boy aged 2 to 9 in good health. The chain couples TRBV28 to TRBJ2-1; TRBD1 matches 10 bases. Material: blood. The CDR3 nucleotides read TGTGCCAGCTTTATGAGGACAGGGGGTATCTACAATGAGCAGTTCTTC. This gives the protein CASFMRTGGIYNEQFF.